A selection of T cell receptor beta chains follows, all from one sample in a study of cytomegalovirus exposure and HLA in healthy donors. Assay used: immunoSEQ multiplex PCR; TCRdb lists only in-frame clones, some missing. The sample shows approximately 300,000 clones, 70% to 90% of them seen only once. The sequenced sample consisted of PBMCs. The receptors were sampled from a woman younger than 30 in good health and CMV-seronegative. Each CDR3 is given with its conserved first and last residue. Each record gives: clone size, D gene, J gene, V gene, CDR3 DNA, CDR3 protein. The D gene is left open where the match is weak. Clone size is stated in some rows and not others, as once, few, many or a class when expanded.

once TRBD2 TRBJ2-3 TRBV29-1 TGCAGCGTAGAGCTCCTAGCGGGACTCACAGATACGCAGTATTTT CSVELLAGLTDTQYF
. . TRBJ2-5 TRBV5-1 TGCGCCAGCAGCTTGGGACAGGCCACGGGAGAGACCCAGTACTTC CASSLGQATGETQYF
few . TRBJ2-5 TRBV29-1 TGCAGCGTTGTCAGGGCAGAGACCCAGTACTTC CSVVRAETQYF
. . TRBJ2-1 TRBV21-1 TGTGCCAGCAGCAAACTCCGAGAATTCGTTAGCCTGTTCTTC CASSKLREFVSLFF
. TRBD1 TRBJ2-7 TRBV2 TGTGCCAGCTGGGGACAGGGGGCGTCCTACGAGCAGTACTTC CASWGQGASYEQYF
. TRBD2 TRBJ2-7 TRBV4-3 TGCGCCAGCAGCGGACGGACTAGCGGGGGCTACGAGCAGTACTTC CASSGRTSGGYEQYF
. . TRBJ2-3 TRBV5-1 TGCGCCAGCAGCTTTTCCGGGCCTGGAGGGGATACGCAGTATTTT CASSFSGPGGDTQYF
. TRBD2 TRBJ2-7 TRBV5-1 TGCGCCAGCAGCTTGGCCGGGGAGACTAGCGGGAGTGGGCAGTACTTC CASSLAGETSGSGQYF
once . TRBJ1-5 TRBV7-9 TGTGCCAGCAGCTTATCCTCCGGGGATCAGCCCCAGCATTTT CASSLSSGDQPQHF
. . TRBJ1-2 TRBV11-1 TGTGCCAGCAGCCCTAACCCGCCCGGACTCCCCTCCCGGGGTGGCTACACCTTC CASSPNPPGLPSRGGYTF
. TRBD2 TRBJ2-7 TRBV11-3 TGTGCCAGCAGCTCGGGACTAGCGGGGGCCTACGAGCAGTACTTC CASSSGLAGAYEQYF
once TRBD2 TRBJ2-3 TRBV9 TGTGCCAGCAGCCGACTAGCGGGCACAGATACGCAGTATTTT CASSRLAGTDTQYF
. TRBD1 TRBJ2-7 TRBV2 TGTGCCAGCAGTGGAGATTATGGGGGACAGTCCTACGAGCAGTACTTC CASSGDYGGQSYEQYF